The rows below give T cell receptor beta chains drawn from one sample of a study of blood T cell repertoires in COVID-19. The table came from immunoSEQ multiplex PCR; TCRdb's copy has only in-frame clones and leaves some out. The profile shows about 100,000 clones, around 85% of them singletons. The sample comprised peripheral blood. Receptors were obtained from a man between 50 and 59 years old with active or convalescent COVID-19. The CDR3 runs from the conserved cysteine through the conserved F or W. Each record gives: D gene, clone size, V gene, J gene, CDR3 DNA, CDR3 protein. The D gene is left open where the match is weak. Where a row states a size, it is once, few, many or the class of an expanded clone; other rows omit it.

d_gene: .; abundance: few; v_gene: TRBV6-5; j_gene: TRBJ1-5; CDR3nt: TGTGCCAGCAGTTACTCGAGTAGAGAGCCCCAGCATTTT; CDR3aa: CASSYSSREPQHF
d_gene: .; abundance: .; v_gene: TRBV29-1; j_gene: TRBJ1-1; CDR3nt: TGCAGCTCCCAGGATCCAGGGGTGGGTGAAGCTTTCTTT; CDR3aa: CSSQDPGVGEAFF
d_gene: TRBD2; abundance: .; v_gene: TRBV4-1; j_gene: TRBJ2-7; CDR3nt: TGCGCCAGCAGCCAAGGAGGATTCGGGACTAACTACGAGCAGTACTTC; CDR3aa: CASSQGGFGTNYEQYF
d_gene: TRBD2; abundance: .; v_gene: TRBV24-1; j_gene: TRBJ2-1; CDR3nt: TGTGCCACCAATCGGGTGGCGGGAGCTGAGCAGTTCTTC; CDR3aa: CATNRVAGAEQFF
d_gene: TRBD2; abundance: .; v_gene: TRBV30; j_gene: TRBJ2-5; CDR3nt: TGTGCCTGGACCCTAGCGGGAGGGCCGTCAGAGACCCAGTACTTC; CDR3aa: CAWTLAGGPSETQYF
d_gene: TRBD2; abundance: .; v_gene: TRBV29-1; j_gene: TRBJ2-7; CDR3nt: TGCAGCGTTGGGTTGACTAGCGGGAGAGCAATCTACGAGCAGTACTTC; CDR3aa: CSVGLTSGRAIYEQYF
d_gene: TRBD1; abundance: .; v_gene: TRBV5-4; j_gene: TRBJ2-2; CDR3nt: TGTGCCAGCAGCAGGGACAGGGATCCGGGCACCGGGGAGCTGTTTTTT; CDR3aa: CASSRDRDPGTGELFF
d_gene: .; abundance: .; v_gene: TRBV7-9; j_gene: TRBJ2-5; CDR3nt: TGTGCCAGCAGCTTACAGGGGAATGAAAAGACCCAGTACTTC; CDR3aa: CASSLQGNEKTQYF
d_gene: .; abundance: .; v_gene: TRBV30; j_gene: TRBJ2-3; CDR3nt: TGTGCCTGGAGTTCCCCGAGGCAGCTCACAGATACGCAGTATTTT; CDR3aa: CAWSSPRQLTDTQYF
d_gene: TRBD1; abundance: .; v_gene: TRBV28; j_gene: TRBJ1-5; CDR3nt: TGTGCCAGCAGTTTACTACGCGGGACAGGGTATCAGCCCCAGCATTTT; CDR3aa: CASSLLRGTGYQPQHF
d_gene: .; abundance: .; v_gene: TRBV6-5; j_gene: TRBJ2-4; CDR3nt: TGTGCCAGCAGTTACTTGGGGCAGGGAGCCAAAAACATTCAGTACTTC; CDR3aa: CASSYLGQGAKNIQYF
d_gene: TRBD1; abundance: .; v_gene: TRBV3-1/TRBV3-2; j_gene: TRBJ2-7; CDR3nt: TGTGCCAGCAGCCAATACGGTGGTAGGCAGGGGGAAGACGAGCAGTACTTC; CDR3aa: CASSQYGGRQGEDEQYF
d_gene: TRBD2; abundance: once; v_gene: TRBV23-1; j_gene: TRBJ2-7; CDR3nt: TGCGCCAGCAGTCAAACAGCCGGGACTAGCGTCTACGAGCAGTACTTC; CDR3aa: CASSQTAGTSVYEQYF
d_gene: .; abundance: once; v_gene: TRBV5-6; j_gene: TRBJ2-3; CDR3nt: TGTGCCAGCAGCTGGGACTCTAATGCGCAGTATTTT; CDR3aa: CASSWDSNAQYF
d_gene: TRBD1; abundance: .; v_gene: TRBV15; j_gene: TRBJ1-1; CDR3nt: TGTGCCACCAGCAGAGGACAGGGGGAGGGATGGACTGAAGCTTTCTTT; CDR3aa: CATSRGQGEGWTEAFF
d_gene: .; abundance: .; v_gene: TRBV1; j_gene: TRBJ2-3; CDR3nt: TGCACCAGCAGCCAAGATCTCCCGGGGAGCACAGATACGCAGTATTTT; CDR3aa: CTSSQDLPGSTDTQYF
d_gene: TRBD2; abundance: .; v_gene: TRBV19; j_gene: TRBJ2-1; CDR3nt: TGTGCCAGTAATTCGGGGGGGACGGTGTACAATGAGCAGTTCTTC; CDR3aa: CASNSGGTVYNEQFF
d_gene: .; abundance: .; v_gene: TRBV3-1/TRBV3-2; j_gene: TRBJ2-1; CDR3nt: TGTGCCAGCAGCCAGGGGGGTAACTCCTACAATGAGCAGTTCTTC; CDR3aa: CASSQGGNSYNEQFF
d_gene: TRBD2; abundance: .; v_gene: TRBV2; j_gene: TRBJ2-3; CDR3nt: TGTGCCACCGGGACTAGCGGGCTGTCCACAGATACGCAGTATTTT; CDR3aa: CATGTSGLSTDTQYF
d_gene: TRBD2; abundance: .; v_gene: TRBV18; j_gene: TRBJ2-3; CDR3nt: TGTGCCAGCACGGGACTAGCGGGAGTTTGGACAGATACGCAGTATTTT; CDR3aa: CASTGLAGVWTDTQYF
d_gene: TRBD2; abundance: .; v_gene: TRBV5-1; j_gene: TRBJ2-7; CDR3nt: TGCGCCAGCAGCACGACTAGCGGTCGCGAGCAGTACTTC; CDR3aa: CASSTTSGREQYF
d_gene: .; abundance: .; v_gene: TRBV28; j_gene: TRBJ1-1; CDR3nt: TGTGCCAGCAGTTCCCCTGTAGAAGCTTTCTTT; CDR3aa: CASSSPVEAFF
d_gene: TRBD2; abundance: .; v_gene: TRBV10-3; j_gene: TRBJ2-5; CDR3nt: TGTGCCATCAGTGAGTCTATGGCGGGAGGGCCTCAGGAGACCCAGTACTTC; CDR3aa: CAISESMAGGPQETQYF
d_gene: .; abundance: .; v_gene: TRBV2; j_gene: TRBJ2-7; CDR3nt: TGTGCCAGCAGTGAAGCGCAGGGCGGGATGGGCTACGAGCAGTACTTC; CDR3aa: CASSEAQGGMGYEQYF
d_gene: .; abundance: once; v_gene: TRBV29-1; j_gene: TRBJ2-1; CDR3nt: TGCAGCGTTGAAGATCCAATAGTAGCGGAGAGCTCCTACAATGAGCAGTTCTTC; CDR3aa: CSVEDPIVAESSYNEQFF
d_gene: .; abundance: .; v_gene: TRBV28; j_gene: TRBJ2-2; CDR3nt: TGTGCCAGCAGTTTTGCGGACACCGGGGAGCTGTTTTTT; CDR3aa: CASSFADTGELFF
d_gene: TRBD1; abundance: .; v_gene: TRBV6-5; j_gene: TRBJ2-7; CDR3nt: TGTGCCAGCAGTTACCGCGGACAGGGAGTGCGCGAGCAGTACTTC; CDR3aa: CASSYRGQGVREQYF
d_gene: .; abundance: .; v_gene: TRBV4-1; j_gene: TRBJ1-2; CDR3nt: TGCGCCAGCAGCATACATCAGGGCGACTATGGCTACACCTTC; CDR3aa: CASSIHQGDYGYTF
d_gene: TRBD2; abundance: .; v_gene: TRBV19; j_gene: TRBJ2-7; CDR3nt: TGTGCCAGTAGTAGGACTAGCGCAAGTGACGAGCAGTACTTC; CDR3aa: CASSRTSASDEQYF
d_gene: .; abundance: .; v_gene: TRBV11-3; j_gene: TRBJ1-1; CDR3nt: TGTGGCTCGAGTGGGCAATCGAACACTGAAGCTTTCTTT; CDR3aa: CGSSGQSNTEAFF
d_gene: TRBD2; abundance: .; v_gene: TRBV4-1; j_gene: TRBJ2-1; CDR3nt: TGCGCCAGCAGTCGACTAGCGGGAGCCCCCTACAATGAGCAGTTCTTC; CDR3aa: CASSRLAGAPYNEQFF
d_gene: TRBD1; abundance: .; v_gene: TRBV5-1; j_gene: TRBJ1-3; CDR3nt: TGCGCCAGCAGCTTGGCAGGGGGTAGCGACACCATATATTTT; CDR3aa: CASSLAGGSDTIYF
d_gene: TRBD2; abundance: .; v_gene: TRBV18; j_gene: TRBJ2-5; CDR3nt: TGTGCCAGCTCACCTAACAGCGGGAGACAAGAGACCCAGTACTTC; CDR3aa: CASSPNSGRQETQYF
d_gene: TRBD2; abundance: .; v_gene: TRBV7-3; j_gene: TRBJ2-3; CDR3nt: TGTGCCAGCAGCACCAGCGGGAGCGATGGAGATACGCAGTATTTT; CDR3aa: CASSTSGSDGDTQYF
d_gene: TRBD1; abundance: .; v_gene: TRBV7-9; j_gene: TRBJ2-5; CDR3nt: TGTGCCAGCAGCTTAACAGGGGCGGTGGAGACCCAGTACTTC; CDR3aa: CASSLTGAVETQYF
d_gene: .; abundance: .; v_gene: TRBV2; j_gene: TRBJ2-7; CDR3nt: TGTGCCAGCAGTGAAGCCGGGAGCGGCTCCTACGAGCAGTACTTC; CDR3aa: CASSEAGSGSYEQYF
d_gene: .; abundance: .; v_gene: TRBV5-6; j_gene: TRBJ2-7; CDR3nt: TGTGCCAGCAGCGCCACAGGGACCTACGAGCAGTACTTC; CDR3aa: CASSATGTYEQYF
d_gene: TRBD1; abundance: .; v_gene: TRBV6-1; j_gene: TRBJ1-3; CDR3nt: TGTGCCAGCAGTGAAGAGGGACAGGCCCTCTCTGGAAACACCATATATTTT; CDR3aa: CASSEEGQALSGNTIYF
d_gene: TRBD1; abundance: .; v_gene: TRBV13; j_gene: TRBJ2-7; CDR3nt: TGTGCCAGCAGCTTAGGGGCGACAGGGGACTACGAGCAGTACTTC; CDR3aa: CASSLGATGDYEQYF
d_gene: TRBD2; abundance: .; v_gene: TRBV28; j_gene: TRBJ2-5; CDR3nt: TGTGCCAGCAGTTTACCGGGGGGACAAGAGACCCAGTACTTC; CDR3aa: CASSLPGGQETQYF